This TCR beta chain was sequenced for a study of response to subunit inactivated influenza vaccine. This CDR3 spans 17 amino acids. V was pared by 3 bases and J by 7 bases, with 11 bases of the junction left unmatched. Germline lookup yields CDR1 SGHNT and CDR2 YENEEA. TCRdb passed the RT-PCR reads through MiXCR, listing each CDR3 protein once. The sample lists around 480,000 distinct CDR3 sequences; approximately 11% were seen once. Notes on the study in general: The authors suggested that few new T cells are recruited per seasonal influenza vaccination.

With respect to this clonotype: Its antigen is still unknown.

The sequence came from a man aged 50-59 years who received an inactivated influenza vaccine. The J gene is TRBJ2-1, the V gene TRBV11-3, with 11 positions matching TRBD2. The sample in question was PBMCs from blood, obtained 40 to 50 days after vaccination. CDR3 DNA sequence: TGTGCCAGCAGCTTTAGGAGTAGCGGGAGGGCCGCGAATGAGCAGTTCTTC. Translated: CASSFRSSGRAANEQFF.